This T cell receptor (beta chain) was recovered during a study of somatic mutations in cytotoxic T cells in rheumatoid arthritis. The authors' processing: Published virus-specific TCRB sequences matched only a few of the patient CD8+ clones exceeding 1%. Method: immunoSEQ multiplex PCR; TCRdb's copy keeps in-frame clones and lacks some. V and J calls and clone size are copied from that table; D and trimming were computed from the DNA. The table has 3,500 to 5,000 clones, approximately 94% seen once. The CDR3 runs 15 residues. In germline, CDR1 is GTSNPN, CDR2 SVGIG (reference sequence). Trimming pared 0 bases from V and 2 bases from J, leaving 13 bases between.

Sequencing used CD8+ T cells sorted from blood. The receptor comes from a woman aged 55-69 years with rheumatoid arthritis. This chain links TRBV30 with TRBJ1-1, with D possibly being TRBD1 (5 bases). The CDR3 sequence is CAWSVPPGGNTEAFF. For the CDR3, the DNA is TGTGCCTGGAGTGTACCCCCGGGGGGAAACACTGAAGCTTTCTTT.